The sequence of this TCR beta chain was determined in a study of cytomegalovirus exposure and HLA in healthy donors. PCR employed 60 Vbeta and 13 Jbeta primers. The protocol was immunoSEQ multiplex PCR, while the TCRdb copy is restricted to in-frame clones and leaves out a portion. Its listing shows around 75,000 clones. To note about this clone: The antigen is unknown.

General study points: Indistinguishable V segments such as TRBV6-2 and TRBV6-3 were excluded.

The CDR3 has 17 residues. CDR1 PRHDT and CDR2 FYEKMQ come from the germline V gene (reference sequence). The V and J ends lost 3 bases and 7 bases respectively, with 22 bases between them. The sample consisted of PBMCs. This sequence was found in a man over 45 in good health and CMV-seropositive. V is TRBV13 and J is TRBJ2-1; a possible D gene is TRBD1 (6 bases). The CDR3 protein is CASSFTSTGKTSNEQFF. The CDR3 DNA is TGTGCCAGCAGCTTCACATCGACAGGCAAGACCTCGAATGAGCAGTTCTTC.